This TCR beta chain appears in the sequencing data of a study of blood T cell repertoires in COVID-19. Study details: Samples came from the United States, Italy and Spain, spanning acute and convalescent COVID-19. In each case, the material was cDNA or gDNA derived from T cells, B-cell-depleted T cells, or PBMCs.

Original analysis: Estimates of nucleated cell counts were drawn from the amplification of reference gene primers. Data came from immunoSEQ multiplex PCR; TCRdb stores just in-frame clones and leaves some out. V, J and clone size are taken as reported in that table, and D and trimming were inferred from the DNA itself. Of fewer than 500,000 clones listed, 75% to 90% are singletons. V was cut by 7 bases and J by 1 base, with 16 bases left in between. The CDR3 totals 16 residues. From germline, CDR1 is MNHEY and CDR2 SVGEGT. Researchers sorted participants into cohorts using their self-reported clinical history.

The sample comprised PBMCs or T cells enriched from blood (not recorded which). The rearrangement joins TRBV6-2 or TRBV6-3 to TRBJ2-2; D is perhaps TRBD2 (6 bases). The sequence was obtained from a man between 25 and 39 years old who had recovered from COVID-19. The chain's CDR3 is CASTPRGKRNTGELFF. CDR3 nucleotide sequence: TGTGCCAGCACCCCACGCGGGAAAAGGAACACCGGGGAGCTGTTTTTT.